A selection of T cell receptor beta chains follows, all from one sample in a study of blood T cell repertoires in COVID-19. Sequenced by immunoSEQ multiplex PCR; TCRdb stores in-frame clones only, minus some. The sample yields 75,000 to 95,000 clones, around 88% seen once. Sequenced: peripheral blood. These receptors were obtained from a woman aged 55-69 years with COVID-19, enrolled during active disease. CDR3s include the opening cysteine and the closing phenylalanine or tryptophan. The order of the fields is J gene, clone size, D gene, V gene, CDR3 DNA, CDR3 protein. The D gene is left open where the match is weak. The listing skips clone size in some rows; elsewhere it reads once, few, many or a size class.

TRBJ2-3 | - | - | TRBV7-2 | TGTGCCAGCAGTTCTACGGATACGCAGTATTTT | CASSSTDTQYF
TRBJ1-1 | - | - | TRBV18 | TGTGCCACCACCCCGGGGGGGGGAGACACTGAAGCTTTCTTT | CATTPGGGDTEAFF
TRBJ2-1 | - | - | TRBV10-1 | TGCGCCAGCAGTGAGTCGCTGGCAGGGGTCGATGAGCAGTTCTTC | CASSESLAGVDEQFF
TRBJ2-2 | - | - | TRBV27 | TGTGCCAGCAGTCCAAGACAGACTGGCGGGGAGCTGTTTTTT | CASSPRQTGGELFF
TRBJ2-5 | - | TRBD2 | TRBV28 | TGTGCCAGTACCACTAGCGGGGGTACCCAAGAGACCCAGTACTTC | CASTTSGGTQETQYF
TRBJ1-2 | - | - | TRBV6-2/TRBV6-3 | TGTGCCAGCAGTTACGCCCCTCGCAGCGGTTGGAACTATGGCTACACCTTC | CASSYAPRSGWNYGYTF
TRBJ1-4 | - | TRBD1 | TRBV7-2 | TGTGCCAGCAGCACCAGGGGGCCGGGGGAAAAACTGTTTTTT | CASSTRGPGEKLFF
TRBJ2-3 | - | - | TRBV7-2 | TGTGCCAGCAGCTCTACTACTGCAGATACGCAGTATTTT | CASSSTTADTQYF
TRBJ2-5 | - | - | TRBV2 | TGTGCCAGCAGTGAAGGGGGAAGGGGAATGGAGACCCAGTACTTC | CASSEGGRGMETQYF
TRBJ1-5 | few | TRBD1 | TRBV12-5 | TGTGCTAGTCTGGACAGGGGATTCAATCAGCCCCAGCATTTT | CASLDRGFNQPQHF
TRBJ1-2 | - | TRBD1 | TRBV12-3/TRBV12-4 | TGTGCCAGCAGTACGGGACAGACTTATGGCTACACCTTC | CASSTGQTYGYTF
TRBJ1-2 | - | TRBD1 | TRBV30 | TGTGCCTGGAGTGCAAGGGACAGGGGGAGGTCGGAAGGCTACACCTTC | CAWSARDRGRSEGYTF
TRBJ2-1 | few | TRBD1 | TRBV11-2 | TGTGCCAGCAGCCCCTTGACAGGGGAGTTCCGATACAATGAGCAGTTCTTC | CASSPLTGEFRYNEQFF
TRBJ2-2 | - | - | TRBV9 | TGTGCCAGCAGCGTAGGTTCCAGAAACACCGGGGAGCTGTTTTTT | CASSVGSRNTGELFF
TRBJ2-3 | - | TRBD2 | TRBV11-2 | TGTGCCAGCAGCCCCACCTGGCGGGGGGGGAGCACAGATACGCAGTATTTT | CASSPTWRGGSTDTQYF
TRBJ2-7 | - | - | TRBV10-3 | TGTGCCATCAGTGAGTCTTGGGGCCCCATCGAGCAGTACTTC | CAISESWGPIEQYF
TRBJ2-7 | - | TRBD1 | TRBV5-1 | TGCGCCAGCAGCTGGACAGGCTCCTACGAGCAGTACTTC | CASSWTGSYEQYF
TRBJ1-2 | - | - | TRBV2 | TGTGCCAGCAAGGAGATCCGGGGAAGTGCTGATGGCTACACCTTC | CASKEIRGSADGYTF
TRBJ1-2 | - | - | TRBV5-4 | TGTGCCAGCAGCTTGGCCCTTGGTAACAGGGATAAAAACTATGGCTACACCTTC | CASSLALGNRDKNYGYTF
TRBJ2-3 | - | - | TRBV19 | TGTGCCAGTAGCCCGGGGGATACGCAGTATTTT | CASSPGDTQYF
TRBJ1-2 | - | - | TRBV6-6 | TGTGCCAGCAGTCAGCCTACTCGAGGCAGTCACAACCCTGGCTACACCTTC | CASSQPTRGSHNPGYTF
TRBJ2-7 | - | - | TRBV29-1 | TGCAGCGTTGGAGGGAACTCCTACGAGCAGTACTTC | CSVGGNSYEQYF
TRBJ1-1 | - | TRBD1 | TRBV30 | TGTGCCTGGAGTACCATCCGGACAGGGAACACTGAAGCTTTCTTT | CAWSTIRTGNTEAFF
TRBJ1-2 | - | - | TRBV19 | TGTGCCAGTAGTAGTGGCCCTGGGGAGCTGCGGAGCTATGGCTACACCTTC | CASSSGPGELRSYGYTF
TRBJ2-1 | - | - | TRBV19 | TGTGCCAGTAGTATACCCTGGGGGGACGGACTCTACAATGAGCAGTTCTTC | CASSIPWGDGLYNEQFF
TRBJ1-2 | - | - | TRBV7-2 | TGTGCCAGCAGCCTGGACAGTTTCTATGGCTACACCTTC | CASSLDSFYGYTF
TRBJ2-5 | - | TRBD1 | TRBV5-1 | TGCGCCAGCAGAGCGGGACAGGGCCTGGAGACCCAGTACTTC | CASRAGQGLETQYF
TRBJ2-3 | - | - | TRBV30 | TGTGCCTGGACCTCTCGGAGGGCGTGGGGAAGCACGCAGTATTTT | CAWTSRRAWGSTQYF
TRBJ1-5 | - | - | TRBV6-2/TRBV6-3 | TGTGCCAGCAGTTTAGGGTCAGGGGCGGGTGGCCCCCAGCATTTT | CASSLGSGAGGPQHF
TRBJ2-7 | few | - | TRBV7-3 | TGTGCCAGCAGCCAACAGGATGGCTCCCTCGAGCAGTACTTC | CASSQQDGSLEQYF
TRBJ2-1 | - | - | TRBV19 | TGTGCCAGCTCCCCTCTGGGCAATTACAATGAGCAGTTCTTC | CASSPLGNYNEQFF
TRBJ1-1 | - | - | TRBV27 | TGTGCCAGCAGCCCGAGGGGGGGCTCGAACACTGAAGCTTTCTTT | CASSPRGGSNTEAFF
TRBJ2-2 | - | - | TRBV19 | TGTGCCAGTAGTTTCTTAGTTCGGAACACCGGGGAGCTGTTTTTT | CASSFLVRNTGELFF
TRBJ2-7 | few | - | TRBV7-9 | TGTGCCAGCAGCGCGCGCACGTCTTGGGAGCAGTACTTC | CASSARTSWEQYF
TRBJ2-5 | - | - | TRBV18 | TGTGCCAGCTCGCAAATGACAGGCCAAGAGACCCAGTACTTC | CASSQMTGQETQYF
TRBJ2-7 | - | - | TRBV11-3 | TGTGCCAGCAGCTTAGGGGAGACCTACGAGCAGTACTTC | CASSLGETYEQYF
TRBJ2-2 | - | - | TRBV6-5 | TGTGCCAGCACCCGATCCGGGGTGACCGGGGAGCTGTTTTTT | CASTRSGVTGELFF
TRBJ1-5 | - | TRBD1 | TRBV4-1 | TGCGCCAGCAGCCGAGTGAGGCTACAGGGGCGAGATCAGCCCCAGCATTTT | CASSRVRLQGRDQPQHF
TRBJ1-6 | - | TRBD1 | TRBV7-3 | TGTGCCAGCAGCCGCCGGGACAGGGATTCACCCCTCCACTTT | CASSRRDRDSPLHF
TRBJ2-7 | - | - | TRBV3-1/TRBV3-2 | TGTGCCAGCAGCCAATCCGAGCAGCGGGCGGCCTACGAGCAGTACTTC | CASSQSEQRAAYEQYF
TRBJ2-3 | - | - | TRBV5-4 | TGTGCCAGCAGCGCCCCAGGAAATCCTAGCACAGATACGCAGTATTTT | CASSAPGNPSTDTQYF